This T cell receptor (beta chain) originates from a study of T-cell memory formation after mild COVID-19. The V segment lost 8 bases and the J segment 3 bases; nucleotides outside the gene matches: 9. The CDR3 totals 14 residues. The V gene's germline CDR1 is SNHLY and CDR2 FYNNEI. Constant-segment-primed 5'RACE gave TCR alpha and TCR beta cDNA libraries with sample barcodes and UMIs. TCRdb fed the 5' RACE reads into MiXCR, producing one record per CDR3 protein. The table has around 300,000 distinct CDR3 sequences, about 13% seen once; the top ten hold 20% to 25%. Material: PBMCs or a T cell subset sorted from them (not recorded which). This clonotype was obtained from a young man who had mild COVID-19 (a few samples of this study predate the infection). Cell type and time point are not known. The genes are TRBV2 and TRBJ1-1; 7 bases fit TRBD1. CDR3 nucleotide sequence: TGTGCCAGCCATCTCGAAACAGGGGACACTGAAGCTTTCTTT. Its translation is CASHLETGDTEAFF.